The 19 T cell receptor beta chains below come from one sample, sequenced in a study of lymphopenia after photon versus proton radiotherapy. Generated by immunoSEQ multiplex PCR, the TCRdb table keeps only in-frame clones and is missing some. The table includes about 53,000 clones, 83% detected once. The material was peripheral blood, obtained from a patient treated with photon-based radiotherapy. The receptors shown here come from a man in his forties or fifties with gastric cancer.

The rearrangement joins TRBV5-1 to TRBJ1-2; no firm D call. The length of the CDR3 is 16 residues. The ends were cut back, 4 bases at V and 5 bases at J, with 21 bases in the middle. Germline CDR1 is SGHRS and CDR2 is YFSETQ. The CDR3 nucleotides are TGCGCCAGCAGCCCACAAGACCGAGGAGGATCATATGGCTACACCTTC. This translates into CASSPQDRGGSYGYTF.

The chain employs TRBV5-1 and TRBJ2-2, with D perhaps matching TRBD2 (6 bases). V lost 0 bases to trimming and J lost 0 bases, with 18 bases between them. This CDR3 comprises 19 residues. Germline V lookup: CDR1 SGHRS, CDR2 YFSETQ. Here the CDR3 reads CASSLERWRGPANTGELFF. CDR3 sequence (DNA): TGCGCCAGCAGCTTGGAAAGATGGCGGGGCCCCGCGAACACCGGGGAGCTGTTTTTT. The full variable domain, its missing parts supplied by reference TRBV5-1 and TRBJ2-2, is KAGVTQTPRYLIKTRGQQVTLSCSPISGHRSVSWYQQTPGQGLQFLFEYFSETQRNKGNFPGRFSGRQFSNSRSEMNVSTLELGDSALYLCASSLERWRGPANTGELFFGEGSRLTVL.

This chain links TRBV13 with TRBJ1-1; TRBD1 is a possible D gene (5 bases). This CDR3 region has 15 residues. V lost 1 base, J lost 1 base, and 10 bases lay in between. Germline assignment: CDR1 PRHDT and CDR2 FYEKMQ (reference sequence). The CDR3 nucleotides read TGTGCCAGCAGCTTAGTGGTCGGGGGGAACACTGAAGCTTTCTTT. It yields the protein CASSLVVGGNTEAFF.

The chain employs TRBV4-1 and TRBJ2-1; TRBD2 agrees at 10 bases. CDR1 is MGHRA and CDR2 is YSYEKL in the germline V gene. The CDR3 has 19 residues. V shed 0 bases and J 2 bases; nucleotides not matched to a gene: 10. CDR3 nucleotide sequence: TGCGCCAGCAGCCAAGATTGGACTAGCGGTCACTCGGCCTACAATGAGCAGTTCTTC. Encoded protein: CASSQDWTSGHSAYNEQFF.

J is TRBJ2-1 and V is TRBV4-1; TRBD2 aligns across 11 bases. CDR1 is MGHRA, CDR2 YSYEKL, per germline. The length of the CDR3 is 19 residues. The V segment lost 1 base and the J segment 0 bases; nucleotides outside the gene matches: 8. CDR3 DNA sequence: TGCGCCAGCAGCCAAGGCGTAGCGGGAGGGCCCCGCTCCTACAATGAGCAGTTCTTC. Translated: CASSQGVAGGPRSYNEQFF.

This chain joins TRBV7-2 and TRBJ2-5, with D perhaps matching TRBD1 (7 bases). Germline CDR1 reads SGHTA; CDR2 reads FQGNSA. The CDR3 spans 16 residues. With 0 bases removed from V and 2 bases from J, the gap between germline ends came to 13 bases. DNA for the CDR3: TGTGCCAGCAGCTTAGCCGCGGGACAGAGACAAGAGACCCAGTACTTC. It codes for CASSLAAGQRQETQYF.

CDR3 region: CASSDQGASYNEQFF. Here the CDR3 DNA reads TGTGCCAGCAGCGATCAGGGGGCTTCCTACAATGAGCAGTTCTTC. The chain joins TRBV7-3 to TRBJ2-1, with 8 bases lining up with TRBD1. J lost 1 base, V lost 5 bases, and 4 bases had no gene match. Germline CDR1 is SGHTA and CDR2 is FQGTGA. This CDR3 has 15 amino acids.

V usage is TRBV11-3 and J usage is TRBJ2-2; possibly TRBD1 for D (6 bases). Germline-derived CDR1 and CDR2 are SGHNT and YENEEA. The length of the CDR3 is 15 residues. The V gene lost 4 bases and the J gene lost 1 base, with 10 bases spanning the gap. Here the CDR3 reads CASSYDRLNTGELFF. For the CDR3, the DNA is TGTGCCAGCAGCTACGACAGGTTGAACACCGGGGAGCTGTTTTTT.

CDR3 sequence reads: CASSQALGVAGGEQFF. CDR3 in DNA: TGCGCCAGCAGCCAAGCCCTGGGGGTAGCGGGAGGGGAGCAGTTCTTC. The chain employs TRBV4-3 and TRBJ2-1; 11 bases map to TRBD2. Germline CDR1 is LGHNA and CDR2 is YSLEER. This CDR3 spans 16 amino acids. Trimming removed 1 base from V and 10 bases from J; junction bases left unmatched: 9.

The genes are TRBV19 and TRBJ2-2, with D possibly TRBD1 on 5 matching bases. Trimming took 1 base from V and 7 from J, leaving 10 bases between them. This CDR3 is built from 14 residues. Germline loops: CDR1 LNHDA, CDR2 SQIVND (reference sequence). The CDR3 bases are TGTGCCAGTAGTATAGTTTGGGGCGGCGGGGAGCTGTTTTTT. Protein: CASSIVWGGGELFF.

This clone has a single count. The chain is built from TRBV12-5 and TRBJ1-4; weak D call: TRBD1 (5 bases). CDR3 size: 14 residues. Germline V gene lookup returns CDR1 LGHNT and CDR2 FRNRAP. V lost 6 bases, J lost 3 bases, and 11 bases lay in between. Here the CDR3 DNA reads TGTGCTAGTGGCGGAGGGGCGGCTAATGAAAAACTGTTTTTT. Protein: CASGGGAANEKLFF.

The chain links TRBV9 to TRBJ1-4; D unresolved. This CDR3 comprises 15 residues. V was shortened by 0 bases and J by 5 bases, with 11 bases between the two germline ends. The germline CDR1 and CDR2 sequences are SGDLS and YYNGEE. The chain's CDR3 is CASSVAGLLNEKLFF. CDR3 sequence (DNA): TGTGCCAGCAGCGTAGCCGGGCTCCTCAATGAAAAACTGTTTTTT.

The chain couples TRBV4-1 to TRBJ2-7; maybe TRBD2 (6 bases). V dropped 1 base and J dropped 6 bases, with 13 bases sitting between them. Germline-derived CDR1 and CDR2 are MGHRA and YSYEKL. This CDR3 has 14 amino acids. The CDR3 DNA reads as TGCGCCAGCAGCCAAGGGCTTCTGGGGGGCGAGCAGTACTTC. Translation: CASSQGLLGGEQYF.

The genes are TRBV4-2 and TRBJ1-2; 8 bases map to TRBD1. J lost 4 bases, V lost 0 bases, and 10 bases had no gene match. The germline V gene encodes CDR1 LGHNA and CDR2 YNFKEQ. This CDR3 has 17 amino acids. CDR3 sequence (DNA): TGTGCCAGCAGCCAAGATAGGCTCCAAACAGGGGGCTATGGCTACACCTTC. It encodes CASSQDRLQTGGYGYTF.

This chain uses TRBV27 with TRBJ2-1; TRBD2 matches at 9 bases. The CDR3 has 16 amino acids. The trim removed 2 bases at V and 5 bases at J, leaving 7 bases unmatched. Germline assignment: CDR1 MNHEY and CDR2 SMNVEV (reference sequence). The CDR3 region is CASSLRGTSSHNEQFF. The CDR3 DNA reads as TGTGCCAGCAGTTTAAGGGGGACTAGCTCTCACAATGAGCAGTTCTTC.

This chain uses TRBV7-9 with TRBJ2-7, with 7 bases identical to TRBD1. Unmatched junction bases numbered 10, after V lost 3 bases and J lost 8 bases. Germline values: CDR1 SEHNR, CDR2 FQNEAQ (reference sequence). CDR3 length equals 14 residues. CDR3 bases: TGTGCCAGCAGCTTTCGGGACAGACCATGGAAGCAGTACTTC. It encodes CASSFRDRPWKQYF.

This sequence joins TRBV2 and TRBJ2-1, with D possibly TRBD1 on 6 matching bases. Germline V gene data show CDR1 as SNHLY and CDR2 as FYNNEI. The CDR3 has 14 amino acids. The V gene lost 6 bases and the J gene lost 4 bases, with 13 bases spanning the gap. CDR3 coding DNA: TGTGCCAGCAGAGGGACACTCGATTACAATGAGCAGTTCTTC. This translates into CASRGTLDYNEQFF. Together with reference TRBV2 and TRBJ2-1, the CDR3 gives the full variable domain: EPEVTQTPSHQVTQMGQEVILRCVPISNHLYFYWYRQILGQKVEFLVSFYNNEISEKSEIFDDQFSVERPDGSNFTLKIRSTKLEDSAMYFCASRGTLDYNEQFFGPGTRLTVL.

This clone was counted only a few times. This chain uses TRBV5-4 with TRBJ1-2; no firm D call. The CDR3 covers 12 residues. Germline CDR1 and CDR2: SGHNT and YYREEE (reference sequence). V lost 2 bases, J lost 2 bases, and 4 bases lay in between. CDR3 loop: CASSLENYGYTF. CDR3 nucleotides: TGTGCCAGCAGCTTAGAGAACTATGGCTACACCTTC. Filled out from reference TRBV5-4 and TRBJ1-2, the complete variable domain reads ETGVTQSPTHLIKTRGQQVTLRCSSQSGHNTVSWYQQALGQGPQFIFQYYREEENGRGNFPPRFSGLQFPNYSSELNVNALELDDSALYLCASSLENYGYTFGSGTRLTVV.

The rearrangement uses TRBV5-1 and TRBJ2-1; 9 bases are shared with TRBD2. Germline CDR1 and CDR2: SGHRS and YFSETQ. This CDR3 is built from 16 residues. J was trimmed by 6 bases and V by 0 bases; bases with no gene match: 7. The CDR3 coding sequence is TGCGCCAGCAGCTTGGCCATAGCGGGAGTTGGCAATGAGCAGTTCTTC. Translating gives CASSLAIAGVGNEQFF.